This T cell receptor (beta chain) was captured by sequencing in a study of glioma-infiltrating T cells after dendritic cell vaccination. CDR1 ENHRY and CDR2 SYGVKD come from the germline V gene. Trimming pared 0 bases from V and 4 bases from J, leaving 9 bases between. The CDR3 consists of 14 residues. Time point: after dendritic cell vaccination, including at tumor progression/relapse. This clone was recorded only once. The table came from immunoSEQ multiplex PCR; TCRdb's copy has only in-frame clones and leaves some out. The sample gives 75,000 to 95,000 clones, about nine tenths of which show up once; about 2.2% is in the top ten.

The TCR sequence derives from a human donor with glioblastoma. This specimen consisted of blood, obtained after dendritic cell vaccination. The chain has TRBV10-3 and TRBJ1-2; D ambiguous. For the CDR3, the DNA is TGTGCCATCAGTGAGTCGAGGGATAGCTATGGCTACACCTTC. It is translated as CAISESRDSYGYTF.